These 17 T cell receptor beta chains came from one sample sequenced in a study of metastatic and nonmetastatic thyroid tumors. TCRdb redid the clone calls on the PCR reads using MiXCR. Seen here are about 40,000 clones, around 16% observed once, and the top ten hold approximately 10%. Each patient went into thyroid surgery without having received any treatment. Material: tumor tissue. Source of these receptors: a female donor with papillary thyroid cancer or a benign thyroid nodule (not recorded which). Some clones in this sample may be carry-over from other donors' samples.

Details on this clone: No conserved phenylalanine or tryptophan ends this CDR3, so it is likely a read error. The V gene is TRBV20-1, the J gene TRBJ1-1, with 8 bases lining up with TRBD1. The J segment lost 4 bases and the V segment lost 0 bases, leaving 16 bases of the junction unmatched. The CDR3 loop spans 18 amino acids. CDR1 is DFQATT, CDR2 SNEGSKA, per germline (reference sequence). CDR3 coding DNA: TGCAGTGCTAGAGATAGTCTGGACAGGGTTTTTTCCGGCACTGAAGCTTTCTCT. Translated: CSARDSLDRVFSGTEAFS.

This clone was detected many times. The chain combines TRBV20-1 with TRBJ2-3; D gene unclear. V was cut by 0 bases and J by 4 bases, with 5 bases left in between. From germline, CDR1 is DFQATT and CDR2 SNEGSKA (reference sequence). The CDR3 contains 12 residues. The CDR3: CSARESADTQYF. The CDR3 DNA sequence: TGCAGTGCTAGAGAATCTGCAGATACGCAGTATTTT.

This clone was seen many times. The chain has TRBV9 and TRBJ2-5; 11 nucleotides match TRBD2. Looked up from germline, CDR1 is SGDLS and CDR2 is YYNGEE. V trimming: 0 bases; J trimming: 4 bases; junction bases outside the gene matches: 5. This CDR3 has 16 residues. For the CDR3, the DNA is TGTGCCAGCAGCGTAGGTGGACTAGCGGGTACAGAGACCCAGTACTTC. It translates to CASSVGGLAGTETQYF.

This clone was recorded a few times. Germline and junction disagree at one end, which may indicate a read error. This CDR3 is CASSLTSISYNEQFF. DNA for the CDR3: TGTGCCAGCAGTTTGACTAGCATCAGCTACAATGAGCAGTTCTTT. J is TRBJ2-1 and V is TRBV27; 7 bases match TRBD2. This CDR3 has 15 residues. Germline V gene data show CDR1 as MNHEY and CDR2 as SMNVEV (reference sequence).

The sample holds many counts of this clone. This chain joins TRBV25-1 and TRBJ1-2; a possible D gene is TRBD1 (6 bases). The CDR3 loop spans 13 amino acids. V shed 4 bases and J shed 5 bases, with 11 bases lying between them. Germline CDR1 is MGHDK and CDR2 is SYGVNS. CDR3 residues: CASSAGQLYGYTF. The CDR3 DNA reads TGTGCCAGCAGTGCGGGACAACTGTATGGCTACACCTTC.

About this clone itself: The same CDR3 also results from other DNA sequences found in this sample. The chain is built from TRBV20-1 and TRBJ1-2, with unresolved D. V dropped 0 bases and J dropped 5 bases, with 16 bases sitting between them. This CDR3 comprises 15 residues. CDR1 DFQATT and CDR2 SNEGSKA come from the germline V gene (reference sequence). CDR3 in DNA: TGCAGTGCTAGAGAGGGAGCCGGTACCCCTTATGGCTACACCTTC. Protein product: CSAREGAGTPYGYTF.

This clone qualifies as medium-sized. This chain links TRBV28 with TRBJ2-7; TRBD2 matches 7 bases. The ends lost 2 bases at V and 4 bases at J; junction bases unmatched: 5. Germline CDR1 reads MDHEN; CDR2 reads SYDVKM. The CDR3 is made up of 14 amino acids. This CDR3 is CASSLNQAGYEQYF. For the CDR3, the DNA is TGTGCCAGCAGTTTAAACCAAGCGGGATACGAGCAGTACTTC.

Ten or more counts support this clone. The rearrangement joins TRBV9 to TRBJ1-2; D gene ambiguous. Germline V gene sequence: CDR1 SGDLS, CDR2 YYNGEE. The CDR3 is 15 amino acids. Between the trimmed V and J ends, which lost 3 bases and 5 bases, there was a span of 17 bases. The CDR3 loop is CASSEEARAPYGYTF. In DNA form, the CDR3 reads TGTGCCAGCAGCGAGGAGGCGCGGGCTCCATATGGCTACACCTTC. Full variable domain (remainder filled in from reference TRBV9 and TRBJ1-2): DSGVTQTPKHLITATGQRVTLRCSPRSGDLSVYWYQQSLDQGLQFLIQYYNGEERAKGNILERFSAQQFPDLHSELNLSSLELGDSALYFCASSEEARAPYGYTFGSGTRLTVV.

This clone was counted ten times or more. The chain has TRBV5-1 and TRBJ1-1; the match to TRBD1 covers 12 bases. Germline CDR1 reads SGHRS; CDR2 reads YFSETQ. With 3 bases clipped from V and 6 bases from J, the junction kept 3 bases outside the gene matches. The CDR3 has 14 amino acids. DNA for the CDR3: TGCGCCAGCAGCTGGGGACAGGGGGCCGCTGAAGCTTTCTTT. Encoded protein: CASSWGQGAAEAFF.

This clone was detected ten times or more. The chain employs TRBV7-2 and TRBJ1-2; tentative D call: TRBD1 (5 bases). Germline CDR1 reads SGHTA; CDR2 reads FQGNSA. This CDR3 region has 15 residues. Trimming removed 1 base from V and 4 bases from J, with 13 bases in between. The CDR3 loop is CASSLGQAQGYGYTF. As DNA, the CDR3 is TGTGCCAGCAGCTTAGGTCAGGCTCAGGGCTATGGCTACACCTTC. The full variable domain, with the rest looked up from reference TRBV7-2 and TRBJ1-2, is GAGVSQSPSNKVTEKGKDVELRCDPISGHTALYWYRQSLGQGLEFLIYFQGNSAPDKSGLPSDRFSAERTGGSVSTLTIQRTQQEDSAVYLCASSLGQAQGYGYTFGSGTRLTVV.

A note on this clone: A much larger clone differs from this one at a single base, so this may be a read error. The rearrangement joins TRBV10-3 to TRBJ2-5; 10 bases line up with TRBD1. The CDR3 is 16 residues long. The trim removed 0 bases at V and 5 bases at J, leaving 6 bases unmatched. The V gene's germline CDR1 is ENHRY and CDR2 SYGVKD. The CDR3 DNA reads TGTGCCATCAGTGAGTCGACAGGGGGCGTGACGGAGACCCAGTACTTC. It encodes CAISESTGGVTETQYF.

As to this clone: Since a much larger clone is just one base distant, this may be a read error. The chain is built from TRBV7-8 and TRBJ2-1; 7 bases agree with TRBD2. Germline assignment: CDR1 SGHVS and CDR2 FQNEAQ. The V gene end was trimmed by 1 base and the J gene end by 7 bases; junction bases not matched to a gene: 16. This CDR3 has 18 amino acids. CDR3 DNA: TGTGCCAGCAGCTTAGGGTCGGGCGGGAGAACCGGTGGTAATGAGCAGTTCTTC. Translation gives CASSLGSGGRTGGNEQFF.

This clone has ten or more counts. The CDR3 loop is CSARPSGWEEQFF. CDR3 nucleotides: TGCAGTGCTAGGCCTAGCGGATGGGAAGAGCAGTTCTTC. The chain carries TRBV20-1 and TRBJ2-1; 7 bases agree with TRBD2. CDR1 and CDR2 from the germline V gene are DFQATT and SNEGSKA (reference sequence). The CDR3 sequence is 13 residues long. The ends lost 3 bases at V and 10 bases at J; junction bases unmatched: 9.

Details on this clone: Relative to the germline gene, one junction end is altered; a read error may explain this. The chain uses TRBV6-1 and TRBJ1-5; D is unclear. Germline CDR1 MNHNS, CDR2 SASEGT. The CDR3 has 14 residues. The CDR3 DNA is TGTGCCAGCAGGCAGAGGAAGGGTCAGCAGCCCCGGCATTTT. Protein sequence: CASRQRKGQQPRHF.

This clone appeared a few times. One base away lies a much larger clone, so this may be a sequencing read error. J is TRBJ1-5 and V is TRBV6-2 or TRBV6-3; no clear D gene. Germline V gives CDR1 MNHEY, CDR2 SVGEGT. The CDR3 totals 17 residues. V was clipped by 6 bases and J by 0 bases, with 18 bases between them. In nucleotides, the CDR3 is TGTGCCAGCAGACCCGCCTACGTGACGGATAGCAATCAGCCCCAGCATTTT. Translation: CASRPAYVTDSNQPQHF.

Worth noting for this clone: A clone one base away is much larger, so this may be a read error. This rearrangement joins TRBV30 to TRBJ2-6, with unresolved D. The CDR3 covers 13 residues. Per the germline V gene, CDR1 is GTSNPN and CDR2 is SVGIG (reference sequence). Trimming removed 6 bases from V and 0 bases from J, with 6 bases in between. CDR3 sequence (DNA): TGTGCCTGTTCGAGCTCTGGGGCCAACGTCCTGACTTTC. Amino acid sequence: CACSSSGANVLTF.

This clone has just a few counts. A single base separates this from a much larger clone, so it may be a read error. V gene TRBV12-3 or TRBV12-4 combines with J gene TRBJ1-3; D gene ambiguous. Trimming removed 5 bases at V and 6 bases at J, with 8 bases between. This CDR3 has 12 residues. CDR3: CASSRAVNTIYF. DNA of the CDR3: TGTGCCAGCAGTCGAGCGGTAAACACCATATATTTT.